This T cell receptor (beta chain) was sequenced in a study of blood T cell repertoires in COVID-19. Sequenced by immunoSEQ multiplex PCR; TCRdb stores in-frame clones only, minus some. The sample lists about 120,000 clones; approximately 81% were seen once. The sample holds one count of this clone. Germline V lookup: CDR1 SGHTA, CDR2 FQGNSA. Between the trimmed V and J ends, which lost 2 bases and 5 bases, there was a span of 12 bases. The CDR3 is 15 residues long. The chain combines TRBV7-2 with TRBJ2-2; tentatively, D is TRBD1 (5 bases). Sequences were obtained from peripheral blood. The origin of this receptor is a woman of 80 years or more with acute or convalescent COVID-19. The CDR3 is CASSLTAGFTGELFF. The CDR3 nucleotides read TGTGCCAGCAGCTTAACGGCAGGGTTTACCGGGGAGCTGTTTTTT.